This paragraph reports one TCR beta chain. Trimming took 0 bases from V and 3 from J; bases not matched to a gene: 6. Germline assignment: CDR1 SGDLS and CDR2 YYNGEE. This CDR3 spans 15 amino acids. Clones were sequenced by immunoSEQ multiplex PCR, and TCRdb holds only the in-frame ones, with some missing. Found here are under 150,000 clones, almost 80% of them singletons; the top ten hold about 2.9%. The data were taken from a study of blood T cell repertoires in COVID-19. The chain carries TRBV9 and TRBJ2-7; 7 bases fit TRBD2. The TCR sequence derives from a woman between 45 and 60 years old who had recovered from COVID-19. The material sequenced was PBMCs or T cells enriched from blood (not recorded which). The CDR3 nucleotides are TGTGCCAGCAGCGTAGGGGCTAGCGGCTTCTACGAGCAGTACTTC. Its protein product is CASSVGASGFYEQYF.